One and the same sample provided the 11 T cell receptor beta chains below, sequenced in a study of cytotoxic CD8 clonotypes in ibrutinib-treated CLL (dated by TCRdb to about 2021). The library was built by means of the immunoSEQ multiplex PCR assay. TCRdb obtained this table from immuneACCESS and retained in-frame rearrangements with V and J assigned. These tables miss some clones; where compared with another copy, unresolved V genes account for less than half of the shortfall, and the remainder is unexplained. This sample is represented by 65,000 to 85,000 clones; approximately 90% of them were singletons. The ten largest make up 2.5% to 3.5% of the sample. Reading the label with the study, this specimen's time point is: about 11 months on ibrutinib. The sequences come from PBMCs, collected after 12 months of ibrutinib treatment. The receptors were gathered from a human donor with chronic lymphocytic leukemia.

The rearrangement joins TRBV5-4 to TRBJ2-2, with unresolved D. The CDR3 is 15 amino acids. Trimming removed 0 bases from V and 6 bases from J, with 12 bases in between. Germline loops: CDR1 SGHNT, CDR2 YYREEE (reference sequence). CDR3 sequence (DNA): TGTGCCAGCAGCTTGGGTAGGGTGGTGTCCGGGGAGCTGTTTTTT. It is translated as CASSLGRVVSGELFF. The full variable domain, in which reference TRBV5-4 and TRBJ2-2 provide the parts outside the CDR3, is ETGVTQSPTHLIKTRGQQVTLRCSSQSGHNTVSWYQQALGQGPQFIFQYYREEENGRGNFPPRFSGLQFPNYSSELNVNALELDDSALYLCASSLGRVVSGELFFGEGSRLTVL.

The chain carries TRBV19 and TRBJ2-5, with 9 bases matching TRBD1. Losses at the gene ends were 5 bases for V and 2 bases for J; bases not matched to a gene: 3. This CDR3 comprises 14 residues. Germline loops: CDR1 LNHDA, CDR2 SQIVND (reference sequence). CDR3 residues: CASSGDREQETQYF. CDR3 nucleotides: TGTGCCAGTAGTGGGGACAGGGAACAAGAGACCCAGTACTTC. Together with reference TRBV19 and TRBJ2-5, the CDR3 gives the full variable domain: DGGITQSPKYLFRKEGQNVTLSCEQNLNHDAMYWYRQDPGQGLRLIYYSQIVNDFQKGDIAEGYSVSREKKESFPLTVTSAQKNPTAFYLCASSGDREQETQYFGPGTRLLVL.

The chain couples TRBV30 to TRBJ2-3; D gene unclear. Trimming took off 1 base at V and 3 bases at J, with 11 bases between the two ends. This CDR3 spans 14 amino acids. CDR1 is GTSNPN, CDR2 SVGIG, per germline (reference sequence). CDR3 nucleotides: TGTGCCTGGAGTGGACCCGGCGGAACAGATACGCAGTATTTT. Translation gives CAWSGPGGTDTQYF.

V gene TRBV19 combines with J gene TRBJ2-7, with 7 positions matching TRBD2. J gave up 2 bases and V 8 bases, and 9 bases lay outside the gene matches. Germline CDR1 and CDR2: LNHDA and SQIVND (reference sequence). The CDR3 has 14 amino acids. This chain's CDR3 is CASRSRGSTYEQYF. In DNA, the CDR3 is TGTGCCAGTCGGAGTCGCGGGAGCACCTACGAGCAGTACTTC.

V usage is TRBV4-3 and J usage is TRBJ2-1, with D maybe TRBD2 (6 bases). The CDR3 loop spans 17 amino acids. Germline CDR1 and CDR2: LGHNA and YSLEER. V was shortened by 3 bases and J by 5 bases, with 20 bases between the two germline ends. This chain's CDR3 is CASSQDPLGTGDNEQFF. CDR3 DNA: TGCGCCAGCAGCCAGGACCCCCTCGGGACGGGAGACAATGAGCAGTTCTTC.

The gene calls are TRBV30 and TRBJ2-3; perhaps TRBD2 as D (7 bases). This CDR3 contains 15 residues. Looked up from germline, CDR1 is GTSNPN and CDR2 is SVGIG (reference sequence). Trimming left V 4 bases short and J 6 bases short, with 20 bases between. CDR3 amino acids: CAWTRGGGRSDTQYF. In nucleotides, the CDR3 is TGTGCCTGGACCCGCGGGGGCGGGAGATCGGATACGCAGTATTTT.

This chain connects TRBV11-3 to TRBJ2-5; 11 bases map to TRBD1. This CDR3 is 16 amino acids long. The trim removed 3 bases at V and 5 bases at J, leaving 8 bases unmatched. Germline V gene sequence: CDR1 SGHNT, CDR2 YENEEA. For the CDR3, the DNA is TGTGCCAGCAGCTTCTTCGGGACAGGGGGTGGGGAGACCCAGTACTTC. Amino acid sequence: CASSFFGTGGGETQYF.

In the case of this clone: Other DNA sequences of this sample code for an identical CDR3. V is TRBV19 and J is TRBJ2-7, with TRBD1 matching over 8 bases. Germline V gives CDR1 LNHDA, CDR2 SQIVND (reference sequence). There are 13 residues in the CDR3. V dropped 4 bases and J dropped 4; count of bases not matched to a gene: 3. The CDR3 protein is CASSTDRGYEQYF. CDR3 nucleotide sequence: TGTGCCAGTAGTACCGACAGGGGATACGAGCAGTACTTC. Full variable domain (outside the CDR3, taken from reference TRBV19 and TRBJ2-7): DGGITQSPKYLFRKEGQNVTLSCEQNLNHDAMYWYRQDPGQGLRLIYYSQIVNDFQKGDIAEGYSVSREKKESFPLTVTSAQKNPTAFYLCASSTDRGYEQYFGPGTRLTVT.

The chain uses TRBV28 and TRBJ1-2; no clear D gene. V was cut by 11 bases and J by 0 bases, with 13 bases left in between. CDR3 length equals 13 residues. Germline CDR1 is MDHEN and CDR2 is SYDVKM. This CDR3 is CAGKRRANYGYTF. The CDR3 nucleotides read TGTGCCGGAAAAAGGAGGGCTAACTATGGCTACACCTTC.

The chain couples TRBV4-2 to TRBJ2-7; 13 nucleotides line up with TRBD2. Germline trimming cut 3 bases from V and 3 bases from J; bases unmatched to any gene: 5. In germline, CDR1 is LGHNA, CDR2 YNFKEQ. There are 16 residues in the CDR3. CDR3 nucleotides: TGTGCCAGCAGCCAGAGGACTAGCGGGAGCATCTACGAGCAGTACTTC. Translated: CASSQRTSGSIYEQYF.

This chain connects TRBV19 to TRBJ2-7; no reliable D call. CDR1 is LNHDA and CDR2 is SQIVND in the germline V gene (reference sequence). Trimming stripped 3 bases from V and 5 bases from J, with 11 bases between. The CDR3 is 13 residues long. CDR3 nucleotides: TGTGCCAGTAGTATGGATAGAGGACACGAGCAGTACTTC. Amino acid sequence: CASSMDRGHEQYF. The full variable domain, its missing parts supplied by reference TRBV19 and TRBJ2-7, is DGGITQSPKYLFRKEGQNVTLSCEQNLNHDAMYWYRQDPGQGLRLIYYSQIVNDFQKGDIAEGYSVSREKKESFPLTVTSAQKNPTAFYLCASSMDRGHEQYFGPGTRLTVT.